A single T cell receptor beta chain is shown here with its context. With 2 bases removed from V and 0 bases from J, the gap between germline ends came to 14 bases. The CDR3 sequence is 16 residues long. Germline CDR1 is SEHNR and CDR2 is FQNEAQ (reference sequence). These data originate in a study of blood T cell repertoires in COVID-19. Study-wide background: The United States, Italy and Spain supplied acute and convalescent COVID-19 samples. In each case, the material was cDNA or gDNA derived from T cells, B-cell-depleted T cells, or PBMCs.

Repertoires were generated with immunoSEQ multiplex PCR, while TCRdb's copy carries only in-frame clones and drops some. The table has 350,000 or so clones, roughly 86% seen once; the top ten hold 0.95% to 1.1%. The cohort comprised adults aged about 18 to 100 years residing in 20 to 30 US areas. Exposed volunteers were people who met a COVID-19 case within 2 weeks before study entry. Sequencing used PBMCs or T cells enriched from blood (not recorded which). The chain links TRBV7-9 to TRBJ2-7; D call uncertain. The source of this sequence is a young woman who had been exposed to COVID-19. CDR3 coding DNA: TGTGCCAGCAGCTTATATACATCCGCCACCTCCTACGAGCAGTACTTC. This translates into CASSLYTSATSYEQYF.